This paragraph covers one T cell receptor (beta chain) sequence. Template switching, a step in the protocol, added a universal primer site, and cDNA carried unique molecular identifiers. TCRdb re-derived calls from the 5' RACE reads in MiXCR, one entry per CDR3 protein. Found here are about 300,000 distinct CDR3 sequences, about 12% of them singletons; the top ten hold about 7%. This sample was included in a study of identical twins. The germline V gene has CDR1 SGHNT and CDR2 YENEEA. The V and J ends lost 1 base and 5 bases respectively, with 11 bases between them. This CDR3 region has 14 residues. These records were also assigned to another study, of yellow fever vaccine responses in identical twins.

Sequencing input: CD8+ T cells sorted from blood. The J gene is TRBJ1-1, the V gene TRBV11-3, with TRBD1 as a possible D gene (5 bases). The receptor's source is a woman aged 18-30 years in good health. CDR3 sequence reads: CASSLVQGITEAFF. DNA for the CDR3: TGTGCCAGCAGCTTAGTTCAGGGAATTACTGAAGCTTTCTTT.